This T cell receptor (beta chain) was obtained from a study of cytomegalovirus exposure and HLA in healthy donors. Study in general: For the approximately 360 genotyped donors, approximately 83% fell within the Caucasian-associated ancestry cluster.

Study-level points and caveats: For cytomegalovirus status, the classifier reportedly gave diagnoses with high specificity and sensitivity. Researchers reported from a later analysis that most CMV-associated TCR beta chains appeared HLA-restricted.

As concerns this clone: Its antigen is as yet unknown.

It was with 60 Vbeta and 13 Jbeta primers that the PCR ran. How the authors handled the data: Roughly 10 million shared chains were among about 80 million unique TCR beta chains counted in a later analysis. Assay: immunoSEQ multiplex PCR; the TCRdb copy retains only in-frame clones and omits some. V, J and clone size derive from that table, while D and trimming were established from the DNA sequence. Here the sample spans 65,000 to 70,000 clones, around 68% being singletons. V was clipped by 2 bases and J by 2 bases; unmatched bases: 7. The CDR3 spans 16 residues. Germline V CDR1 and CDR2: SGHRS, YFSETQ.

The TCR was taken from a woman in her 30s in good health and CMV-seronegative. The sequenced sample was PBMCs. This chain joins TRBV5-1 and TRBJ2-7, with TRBD2 identical over 10 bases. CDR3 loop: CASSFSSGGLTYEQYF. The CDR3, as DNA: TGCGCCAGCAGCTTCTCTAGCGGGGGTTTAACCTACGAGCAGTACTTC. Based on the CDR3 plus reference TRBV5-1 and TRBJ2-7, the full variable domain is KAGVTQTPRYLIKTRGQQVTLSCSPISGHRSVSWYQQTPGQGLQFLFEYFSETQRNKGNFPGRFSGRQFSNSRSEMNVSTLELGDSALYLCASSFSSGGLTYEQYFGPGTRLTVT.